This T cell receptor beta chain was captured by sequencing in a study of T cell clonality in common variable immunodeficiency. Findings of the study overall: TCRbeta clonality was increased in CVID versus healthy controls. Common variable immunodeficiency TCR beta sequences reportedly had fewer deletions and N-nucleotide insertions.

This clone was recorded many times. Its specificity is unknown. Read sequence stops 3 residues before the CDR3 end, and the germline J gene provides the missing end. Heparinized whole blood, roughly 4.5 to 8 ml, came from each donor. CDR3 size: 13 residues. The V and J ends lost 5 bases and 2 bases respectively, with 8 bases between them. Germline loops: CDR1 MNHEY, CDR2 SVGEGT. Measured with immunoSEQ multiplex PCR; TCRdb has only the in-frame clones, and not every one. This record lists approximately 30,000 clones, none seen once only, and the top ten clones contain 6.5% to 8%. The source material was peripheral blood mononuclear cells. The clonotype comes from a human donor with common variable immunodeficiency. The rearrangement uses TRBV6-2 or TRBV6-3 and TRBJ2-3; D remains unclear. The CDR3 sequence is CASSRDFTDTQYF. Incomplete CDR3 DNA: TGTGCCAGCAGTCGAGACTTCACAGATACG.